The sequence of this TCR beta chain was determined in a study of neoadjuvant anti-PD-1 for oral cavity cancer. Study-wide context: Non-progressing patients received a fourth nivolumab dose near day 43, then surgery on days 50-56.

Sequencing used immunoSEQ multiplex PCR; TCRdb keeps in-frame clones, though not all of them. Altogether about 9,800 clones are present, 61% being singletons, with the ten largest covering almost 4.5%. Sample time point: after neoadjuvant nivolumab, at surgical resection. This CDR3 is built from 14 residues. V was trimmed by 0 bases and J by 2 bases, leaving 7 bases between them. Germline V gene lookup returns CDR1 SGDLS and CDR2 YYNGEE. The sequence was obtained from a person between 40 and 79 years old with oral cavity squamous cell carcinoma. The sample in question was PBMCs, obtained after nivolumab (anti-PD-1) treatment. The genes are TRBV9 and TRBJ2-3; no reliable D call. Here the CDR3 reads CASSVGFPTDTQYF. The CDR3 DNA sequence: TGTGCCAGCAGCGTAGGATTCCCCACAGATACGCAGTATTTT.